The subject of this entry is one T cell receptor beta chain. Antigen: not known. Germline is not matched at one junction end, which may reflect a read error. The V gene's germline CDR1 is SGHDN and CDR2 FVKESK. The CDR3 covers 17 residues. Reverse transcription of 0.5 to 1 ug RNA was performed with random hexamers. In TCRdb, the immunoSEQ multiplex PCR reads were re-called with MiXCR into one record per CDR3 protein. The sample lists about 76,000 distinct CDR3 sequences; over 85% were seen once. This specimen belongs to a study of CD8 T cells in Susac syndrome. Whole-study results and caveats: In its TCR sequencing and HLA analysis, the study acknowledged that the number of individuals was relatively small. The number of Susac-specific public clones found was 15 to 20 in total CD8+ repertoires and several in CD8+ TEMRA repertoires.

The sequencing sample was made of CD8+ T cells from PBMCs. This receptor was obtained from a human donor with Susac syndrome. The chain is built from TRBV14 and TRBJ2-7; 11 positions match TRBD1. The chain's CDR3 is CASSEEEPGQGAYEQYF. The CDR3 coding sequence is TGTGCCAGCAGCGAAGAAGAACCGGGACAGGGGGCCTACGAGCAGTACTTC.